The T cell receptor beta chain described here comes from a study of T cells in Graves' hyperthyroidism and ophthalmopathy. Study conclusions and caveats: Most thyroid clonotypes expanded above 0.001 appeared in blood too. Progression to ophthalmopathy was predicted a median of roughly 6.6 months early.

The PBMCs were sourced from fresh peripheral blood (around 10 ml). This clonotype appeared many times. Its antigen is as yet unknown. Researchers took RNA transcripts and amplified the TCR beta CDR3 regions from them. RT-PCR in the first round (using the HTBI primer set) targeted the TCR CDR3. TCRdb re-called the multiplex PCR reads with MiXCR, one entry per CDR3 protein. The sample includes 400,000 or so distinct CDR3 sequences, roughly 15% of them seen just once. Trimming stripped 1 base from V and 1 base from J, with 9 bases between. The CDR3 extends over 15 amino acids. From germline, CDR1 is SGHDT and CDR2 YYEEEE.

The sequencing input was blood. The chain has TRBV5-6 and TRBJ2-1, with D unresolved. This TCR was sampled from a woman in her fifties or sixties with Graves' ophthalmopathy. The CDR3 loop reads CASSLFQQSYNEQFF. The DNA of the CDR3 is TGTGCCAGCAGCTTGTTCCAGCAGTCCTACAATGAGCAGTTCTTC.